This TCR beta chain appears in the sequencing data of a study of shared clonotypes between healthy human individuals. This clone came up once. Its specificity is unknown. V lost 7 bases to trimming and J lost 7 bases, with 13 bases between them. Germline V gives CDR1 SGHNT, CDR2 YYREEE (reference sequence). CDR3 length: 12 residues. Whole-study results and caveats: Large sequencing depth failed to make sorted-subset sequencing complete, rarefaction showed. Naive subsets tended to show greater estimated richness than memory subsets.

Terminally differentiated effector memory CD45RA+ cells were excluded from the naive CD8 cells, which were CD45RO-negative and positively selected for CCR7. TCRdb's copy holds only in-frame clones and misses some; the assay was immunoSEQ multiplex PCR. The sample holds around 2.1 million clones, approximately 94% seen once. The J gene is TRBJ2-3, the V gene TRBV5-4, with D possibly TRBD2 on 5 matching bases. Sequenced input: naive CD8+ T cells from PBMCs. The clonotype comes from a man between 18 and 29 years old in good health. Some clones in this sample may be carry-over from other donors' samples. The CDR3 loop is CASSPSGYTQYF. In DNA form, the CDR3 reads TGTGCCAGCTCCCCCAGCGGATATACGCAGTATTTT.